The present TCR beta chain was sequenced within a study of cytomegalovirus exposure and HLA in healthy donors. Regarding the study as a whole: In all likelihood, a cluster of highly shared sequence variants was a sequencing artifact.

The PCR contained 60 Vbeta and 13 Jbeta primers. Generated by immunoSEQ multiplex PCR, the TCRdb table keeps only in-frame clones and is missing some. The sample holds about 70,000 clones. For this clone: Its cognate antigen is unknown.

Germline V gene lookup returns CDR1 MDHEN and CDR2 SYDVKM. Losses at the gene ends were 2 bases for V and 12 bases for J; bases not matched to a gene: 6. The CDR3 runs to 12 residues. The chain uses TRBV28 and TRBJ2-7; TRBD1 agrees at 8 bases. Material: PBMCs. This receptor was obtained from a female donor in good health and CMV-seropositive. The CDR3 DNA reads TGTGCCAGCAGTTTAGTGACAGGGGAGGCGTACTTC. Translating it yields CASSLVTGEAYF.